These T cell receptor beta chains were read from a single sample in a study of OX40 agonist ivuxolimab in advanced cancers. TCRdb's table, derived via immunoSEQ multiplex PCR, lists solely in-frame clones and lacks some. The sample records under 85,000 clones, about nine tenths being singletons. Sequenced here: CD4+ or CD8+ T cells sorted from blood, sampled in a trial of the OX40 agonist ivuxolimab. These TCRs come from an adult with an advanced solid tumor such as melanoma, head and neck, liver or kidney cancer. Each CDR3 is given with its conserved first and last residue.

J gene: TRBJ2-1
V gene: TRBV11-3
CDR3 protein: CASSSRTSGSVNEQFF

J gene: TRBJ2-7
V gene: TRBV6-1
CDR3 protein: CASTPRRVSYEQYF

J gene: TRBJ2-7
V gene: TRBV2
CDR3 protein: CASSRTTYEQYF

J gene: TRBJ2-4
V gene: TRBV28
CDR3 protein: CASSLFTQGNIQYF

J gene: TRBJ2-1
V gene: TRBV6-6
CDR3 protein: CASSPSQGSRGNEQFF

J gene: TRBJ2-6
V gene: TRBV19
CDR3 protein: CAVLGGAGVSSGANVLTF

J gene: TRBJ1-4
V gene: TRBV30
CDR3 protein: CACREARLANEKLFF

J gene: TRBJ2-7
V gene: TRBV19
CDR3 protein: CASSFRGGYEQYF

J gene: TRBJ2-5
V gene: TRBV7-3
CDR3 protein: CASSLLGGRAETQYF

J gene: TRBJ2-7
V gene: TRBV11-2
CDR3 protein: CASSLVWQPSYEQYF

J gene: TRBJ1-4
V gene: TRBV11-2
CDR3 protein: CASSLSRVRGPNEKLFF

J gene: TRBJ1-5
V gene: TRBV19
CDR3 protein: CASSPKGRGLNQPQHF

J gene: TRBJ1-1
V gene: TRBV6-5
CDR3 protein: CASKGQVNTEAFF

J gene: TRBJ2-3
V gene: TRBV12-5
CDR3 protein: CASVLGPAGTDTQYF

J gene: TRBJ2-7
V gene: TRBV28
CDR3 protein: CASRLGGRYEQYF

J gene: TRBJ2-7
V gene: TRBV2
CDR3 protein: CASSALSSGSYEQYF

J gene: TRBJ2-7
V gene: TRBV4-2
CDR3 protein: CASSQTSLPSYEQYF

J gene: TRBJ2-3
V gene: TRBV15
CDR3 protein: CATSRGGYSTDTQYF

J gene: TRBJ1-1
V gene: TRBV6-6
CDR3 protein: CASSYTTYNTEAFF

J gene: TRBJ2-7
V gene: TRBV29-1
CDR3 protein: CSVGGGTYEQYF

J gene: TRBJ1-2
V gene: TRBV6-1
CDR3 protein: CATCPGTGNYGYTF

J gene: TRBJ1-1
V gene: TRBV6-4
CDR3 protein: CASRPDRGTEAFF

J gene: TRBJ2-7
V gene: TRBV7-7
CDR3 protein: CASSVGQGSSYEQYF

J gene: TRBJ2-7
V gene: TRBV12-5
CDR3 protein: CASGWGLAGLYEQYF